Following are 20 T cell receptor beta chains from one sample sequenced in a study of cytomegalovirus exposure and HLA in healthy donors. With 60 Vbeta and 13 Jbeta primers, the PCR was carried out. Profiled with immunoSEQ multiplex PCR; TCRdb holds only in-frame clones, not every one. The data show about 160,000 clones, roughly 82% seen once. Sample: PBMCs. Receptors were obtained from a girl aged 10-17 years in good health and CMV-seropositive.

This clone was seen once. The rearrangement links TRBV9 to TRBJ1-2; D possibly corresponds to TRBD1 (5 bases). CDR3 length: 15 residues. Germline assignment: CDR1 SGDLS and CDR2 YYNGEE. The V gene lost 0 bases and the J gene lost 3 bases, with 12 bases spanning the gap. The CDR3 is CASSVAGGVDYGYTF. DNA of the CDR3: TGTGCCAGCAGCGTAGCGGGGGGAGTTGACTATGGCTACACCTTC.

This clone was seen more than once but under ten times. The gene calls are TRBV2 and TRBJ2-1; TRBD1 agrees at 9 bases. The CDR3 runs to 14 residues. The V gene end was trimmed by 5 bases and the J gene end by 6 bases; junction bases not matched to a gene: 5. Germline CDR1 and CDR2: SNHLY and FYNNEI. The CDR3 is CASSTGQGGNEQFF. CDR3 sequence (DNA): TGTGCCAGCAGTACGGGACAGGGAGGCAATGAGCAGTTCTTC.

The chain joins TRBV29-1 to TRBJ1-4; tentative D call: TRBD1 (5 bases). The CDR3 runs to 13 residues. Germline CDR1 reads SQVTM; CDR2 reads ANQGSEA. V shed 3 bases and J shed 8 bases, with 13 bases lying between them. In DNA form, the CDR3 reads TGCAGCGTTGAGAGGCAGGGTGGCGAAAAACTGTTTTTT. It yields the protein CSVERQGGEKLFF. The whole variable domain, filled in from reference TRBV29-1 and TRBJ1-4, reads SAVISQKPSRDICQRGTSLTIQCQVDSQVTMMFWYRQQPGQSLTLIATANQGSEATYESGFVIDKFPISRPNLTFSTLTVSNMSPEDSSIYLCSVERQGGEKLFFGSGTQLSVL.

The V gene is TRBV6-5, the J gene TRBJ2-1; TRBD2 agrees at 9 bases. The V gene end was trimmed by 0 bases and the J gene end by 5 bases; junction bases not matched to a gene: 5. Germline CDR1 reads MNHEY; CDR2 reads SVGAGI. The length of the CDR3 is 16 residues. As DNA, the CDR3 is TGTGCCAGCAGTTACTCGTGGGCGGGGGGGAACAATGAGCAGTTCTTC. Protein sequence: CASSYSWAGGNNEQFF.

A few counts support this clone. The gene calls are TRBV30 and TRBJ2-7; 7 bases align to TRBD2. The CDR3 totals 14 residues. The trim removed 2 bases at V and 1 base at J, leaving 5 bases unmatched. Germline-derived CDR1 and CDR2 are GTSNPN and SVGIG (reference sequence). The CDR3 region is CAWSILLASYEQYF. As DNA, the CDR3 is TGTGCCTGGAGTATCCTACTAGCGTCCTACGAGCAGTACTTC. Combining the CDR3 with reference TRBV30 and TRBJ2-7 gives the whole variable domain SQTIHQWPATLVQPVGSPLSLECTVEGTSNPNLYWYRQAAGRGLQLLFYSVGIGQISSEVPQNLSASRPQDRQFILSSKKLLLSDSGFYLCAWSILLASYEQYFGPGTRLTVT.

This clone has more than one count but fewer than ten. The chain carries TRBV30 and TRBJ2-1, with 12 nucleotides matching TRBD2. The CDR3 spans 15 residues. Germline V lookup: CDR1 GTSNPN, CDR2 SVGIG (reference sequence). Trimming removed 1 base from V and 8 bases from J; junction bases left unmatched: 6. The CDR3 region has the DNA TGTGCCTGGAGTGAGCTAGCGGGGGGGCCGGATGAGCAGTTCTTC. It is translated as CAWSELAGGPDEQFF.

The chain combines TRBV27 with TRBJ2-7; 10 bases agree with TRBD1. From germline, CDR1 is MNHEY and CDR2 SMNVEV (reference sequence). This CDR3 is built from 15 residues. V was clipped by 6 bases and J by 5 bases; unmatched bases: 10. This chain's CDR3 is CASSERQGATDEQYF. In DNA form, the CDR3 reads TGTGCCAGCAGCGAAAGACAGGGGGCGACCGACGAGCAGTACTTC.

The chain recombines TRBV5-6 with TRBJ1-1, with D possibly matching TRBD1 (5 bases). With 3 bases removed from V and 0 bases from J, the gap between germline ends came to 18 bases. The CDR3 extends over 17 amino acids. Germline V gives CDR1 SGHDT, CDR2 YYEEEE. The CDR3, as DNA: TGTGCCAGCAGCTACCGGCCGGGGGACGCGCTGAACACTGAAGCTTTCTTT. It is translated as CASSYRPGDALNTEAFF.

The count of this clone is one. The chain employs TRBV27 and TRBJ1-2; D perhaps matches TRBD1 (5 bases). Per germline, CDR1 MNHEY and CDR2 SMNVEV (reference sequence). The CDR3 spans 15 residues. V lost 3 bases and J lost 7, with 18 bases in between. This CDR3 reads CASSFSLGASSGYTF. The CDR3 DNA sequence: TGTGCCAGCAGTTTTTCCCTAGGGGCATCTTCTGGCTACACCTTC.

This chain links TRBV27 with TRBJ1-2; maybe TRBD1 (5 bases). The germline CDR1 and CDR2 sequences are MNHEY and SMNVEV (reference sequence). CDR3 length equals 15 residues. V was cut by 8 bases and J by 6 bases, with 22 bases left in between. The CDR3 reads CASRAPHQGTDGYTF. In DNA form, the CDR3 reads TGTGCCAGCCGGGCACCTCACCAGGGAACGGATGGCTACACCTTC.

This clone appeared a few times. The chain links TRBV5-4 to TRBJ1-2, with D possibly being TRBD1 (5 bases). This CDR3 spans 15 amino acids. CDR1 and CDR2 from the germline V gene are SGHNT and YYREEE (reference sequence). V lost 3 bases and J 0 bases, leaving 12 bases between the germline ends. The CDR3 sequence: CASSSQGGTNYGYTF. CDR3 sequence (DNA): TGTGCCAGCAGCTCCCAGGGTGGAACTAACTATGGCTACACCTTC.

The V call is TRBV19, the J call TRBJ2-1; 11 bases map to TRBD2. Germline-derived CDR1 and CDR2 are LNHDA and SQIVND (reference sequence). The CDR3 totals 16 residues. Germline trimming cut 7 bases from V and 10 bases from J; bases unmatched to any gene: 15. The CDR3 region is CASTGLAGPSTWEQFF. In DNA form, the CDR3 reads TGTGCCAGTACAGGACTAGCGGGTCCTAGTACTTGGGAGCAGTTCTTC.

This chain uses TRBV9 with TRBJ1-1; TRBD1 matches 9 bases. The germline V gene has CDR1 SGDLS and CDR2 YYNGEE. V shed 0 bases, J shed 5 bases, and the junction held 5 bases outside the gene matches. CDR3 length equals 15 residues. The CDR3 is CASSVGGTGRTEAFF. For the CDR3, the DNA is TGTGCCAGCAGCGTAGGCGGGACAGGGAGGACTGAAGCTTTCTTT.

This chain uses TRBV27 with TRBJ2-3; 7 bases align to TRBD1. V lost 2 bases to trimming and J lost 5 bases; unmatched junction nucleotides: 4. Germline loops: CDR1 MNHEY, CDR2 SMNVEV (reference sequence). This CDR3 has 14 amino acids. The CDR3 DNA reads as TGTGCCAGCAGTTTAGGCACAGGGGAAGATACGCAGTATTTT. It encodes CASSLGTGEDTQYF.

The CDR3 DNA sequence: TGTGCCAGCAGTAGGGACAACCTAGCCAAAAACATTCAGTACTTC. This translates into CASSRDNLAKNIQYF. J is TRBJ2-4 and V is TRBV27; D perhaps matches TRBD1 (6 bases). Trimming took 5 bases from V and 0 from J, leaving 11 bases between them. The CDR3 length is 15 residues. Germline V CDR1 and CDR2: MNHEY, SMNVEV (reference sequence).

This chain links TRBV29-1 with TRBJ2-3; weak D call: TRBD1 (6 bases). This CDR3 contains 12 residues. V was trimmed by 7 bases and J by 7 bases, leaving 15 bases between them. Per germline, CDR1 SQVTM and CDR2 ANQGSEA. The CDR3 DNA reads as TGCAGCGGATTACAACAGGGATATACGCAGTATTTT. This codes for CSGLQQGYTQYF.

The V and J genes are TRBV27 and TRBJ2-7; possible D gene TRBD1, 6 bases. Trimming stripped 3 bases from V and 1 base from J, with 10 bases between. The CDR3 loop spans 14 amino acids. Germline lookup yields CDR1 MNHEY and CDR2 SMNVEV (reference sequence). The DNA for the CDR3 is TGTGCCAGCAGTTTTCACAGGGCATCCTACGAGCAGTACTTC. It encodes CASSFHRASYEQYF.

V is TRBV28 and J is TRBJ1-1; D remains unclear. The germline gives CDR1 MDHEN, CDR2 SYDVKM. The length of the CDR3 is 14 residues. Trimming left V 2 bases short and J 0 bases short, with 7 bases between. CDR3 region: CASSLRSMNTEAFF. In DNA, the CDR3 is TGTGCCAGCAGTTTACGTTCTATGAACACTGAAGCTTTCTTT.

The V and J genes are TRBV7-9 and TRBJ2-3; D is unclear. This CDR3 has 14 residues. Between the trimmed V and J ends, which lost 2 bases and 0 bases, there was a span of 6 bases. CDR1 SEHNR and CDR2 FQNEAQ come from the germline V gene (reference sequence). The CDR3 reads CASSLQASTDTQYF. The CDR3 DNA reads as TGTGCCAGCAGCTTACAGGCTAGCACAGATACGCAGTATTTT.

Written as DNA, the CDR3 is TGCGCCAGCGCGGCTAGCGGGGGCACAGATACGCAGTATTTT. This codes for CASAASGGTDTQYF. The V call is TRBV10-1, the J call TRBJ2-3, with 9 bases matching TRBD2. The CDR3 has 14 residues. With 8 bases clipped from V and 1 base from J, the junction kept 4 bases outside the gene matches. The germline V gene encodes CDR1 WNHNN and CDR2 SYGVQD (reference sequence).